The T cell receptor (beta chain) described here comes from a study of T cells in Graves' hyperthyroidism and ophthalmopathy. An absence of ophthalmopathy progression within 18 months meant stable Graves' hyperthyroidism. Uncontrolled infection, other autoimmune disease, pregnancy or lactation barred patients from enrollment. Germline CDR1 SGHDT, CDR2 YYEEEE. The junction had 3 bases not matched to a gene; V was cut back by 1 base and J by 3 bases. The CDR3 is made up of 15 amino acids. Amplification of TCR beta CDR3 regions was performed using RNA transcripts as template. The HTBI set primed first-round TCR CDR3 RT-PCR. TCRdb ran MiXCR on the multiplex PCR reads and lists one entry per CDR3 protein. This table has over 300,000 distinct CDR3 sequences, approximately 15% appearing once. Ten or more counts support this clonotype.

Sequencing was carried out using blood. The TCR was taken from a woman aged 55-69 years with Graves' hyperthyroidism. This chain joins TRBV5-6 and TRBJ2-7, with 11 bases matching TRBD1. The CDR3 spells CASSLSGTGGYEQYF. CDR3 nucleotide sequence: TGTGCCAGCAGCTTGTCTGGGACAGGGGGCTACGAGCAGTACTTC.